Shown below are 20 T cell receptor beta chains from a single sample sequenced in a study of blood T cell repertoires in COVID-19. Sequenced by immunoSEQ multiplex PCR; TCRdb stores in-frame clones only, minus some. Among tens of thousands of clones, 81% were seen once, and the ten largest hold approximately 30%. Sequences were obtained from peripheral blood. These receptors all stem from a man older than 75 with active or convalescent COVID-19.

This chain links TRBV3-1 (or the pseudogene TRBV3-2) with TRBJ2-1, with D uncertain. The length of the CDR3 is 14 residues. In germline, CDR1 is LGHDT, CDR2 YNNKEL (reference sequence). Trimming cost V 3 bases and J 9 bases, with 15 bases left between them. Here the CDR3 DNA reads TGTGCCAGCAGCCATAAGTCAAGCGCGGCTGAGCAGTTCTTC. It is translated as CASSHKSSAAEQFF.

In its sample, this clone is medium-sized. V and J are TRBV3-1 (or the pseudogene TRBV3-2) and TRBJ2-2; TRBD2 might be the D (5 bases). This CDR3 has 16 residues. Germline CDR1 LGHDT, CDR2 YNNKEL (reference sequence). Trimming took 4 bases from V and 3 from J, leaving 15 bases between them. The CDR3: CASSRLGARDTGELFF. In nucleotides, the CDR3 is TGTGCCAGCAGCCGGTTAGGAGCGAGGGACACCGGGGAGCTGTTTTTT.

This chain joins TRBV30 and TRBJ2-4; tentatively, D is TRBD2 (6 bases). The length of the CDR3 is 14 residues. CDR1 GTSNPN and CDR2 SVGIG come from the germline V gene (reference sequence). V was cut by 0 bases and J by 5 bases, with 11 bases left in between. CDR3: CAWSVGERENIQYF. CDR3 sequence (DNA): TGTGCCTGGAGTGTCGGCGAGCGGGAAAACATTCAGTACTTC.

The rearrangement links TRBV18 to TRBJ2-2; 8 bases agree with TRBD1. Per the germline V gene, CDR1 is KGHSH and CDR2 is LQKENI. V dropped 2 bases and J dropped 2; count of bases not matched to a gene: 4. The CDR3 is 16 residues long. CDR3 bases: TGTGCCAGCTCACCAACCGGGACAGGAAACACCGGGGAGCTGTTTTTT. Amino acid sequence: CASSPTGTGNTGELFF.

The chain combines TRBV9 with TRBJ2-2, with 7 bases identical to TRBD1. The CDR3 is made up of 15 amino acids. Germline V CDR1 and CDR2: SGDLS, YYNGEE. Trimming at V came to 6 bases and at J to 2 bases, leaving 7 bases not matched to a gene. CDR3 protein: CASNRGQVNTGELFF. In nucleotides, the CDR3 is TGTGCCAGCAACCGAGGACAGGTCAACACCGGGGAGCTGTTTTTT.

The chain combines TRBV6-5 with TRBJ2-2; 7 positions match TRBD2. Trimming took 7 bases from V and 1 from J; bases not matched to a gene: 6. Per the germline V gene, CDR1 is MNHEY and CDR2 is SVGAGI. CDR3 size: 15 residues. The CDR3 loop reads CASTLGGGNTGELFF. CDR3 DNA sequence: TGTGCCAGCACCCTTGGGGGGGGGAACACCGGGGAGCTGTTTTTT.

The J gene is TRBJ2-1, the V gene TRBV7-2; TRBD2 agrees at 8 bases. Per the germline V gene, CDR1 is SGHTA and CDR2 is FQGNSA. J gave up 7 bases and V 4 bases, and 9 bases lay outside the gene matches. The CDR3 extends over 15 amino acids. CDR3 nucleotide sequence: TGTGCCAGCAGCTCACGAGCGGGAGATGGGAATGAGCAGTTCTTC. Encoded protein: CASSSRAGDGNEQFF.

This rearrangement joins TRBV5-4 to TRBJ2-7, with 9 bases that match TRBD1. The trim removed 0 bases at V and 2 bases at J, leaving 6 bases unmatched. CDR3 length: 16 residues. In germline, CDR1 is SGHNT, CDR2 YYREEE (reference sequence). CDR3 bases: TGTGCCAGCAGCTTGGGGGACAGGGTCCGGGCCTACGAGCAGTACTTC. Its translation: CASSLGDRVRAYEQYF.

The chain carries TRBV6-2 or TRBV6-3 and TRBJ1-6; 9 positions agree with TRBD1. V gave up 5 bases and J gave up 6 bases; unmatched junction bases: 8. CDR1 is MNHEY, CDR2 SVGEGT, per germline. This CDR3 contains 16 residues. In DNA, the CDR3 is TGTGCCAGCAGTGTTTCCGGGACAGGGAGTAATTCACCCCTCCACTTT. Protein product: CASSVSGTGSNSPLHF.

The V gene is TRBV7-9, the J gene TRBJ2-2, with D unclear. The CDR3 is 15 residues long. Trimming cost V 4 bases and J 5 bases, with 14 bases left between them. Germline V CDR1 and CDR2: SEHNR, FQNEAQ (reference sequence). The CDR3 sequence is CASSSGPGWTGELFF. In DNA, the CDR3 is TGTGCCAGCAGCTCGGGTCCTGGTTGGACCGGGGAGCTGTTTTTT.

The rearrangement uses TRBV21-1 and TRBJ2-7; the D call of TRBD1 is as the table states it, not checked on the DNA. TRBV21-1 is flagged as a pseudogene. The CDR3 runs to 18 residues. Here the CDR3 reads CASSKILRAGTGVYEQYF. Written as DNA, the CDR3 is TGTGCCAGCAGCAAAATTCTTAGGGCCGGGACAGGGGTGTACGAGCAGTACTTC.

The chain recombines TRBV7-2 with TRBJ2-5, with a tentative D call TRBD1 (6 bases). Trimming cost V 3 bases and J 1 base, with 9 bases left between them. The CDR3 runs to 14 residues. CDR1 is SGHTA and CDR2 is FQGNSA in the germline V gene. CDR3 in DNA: TGTGCCAGCAGCTTCCCAGGGGTCCAAGAGACCCAGTACTTC. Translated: CASSFPGVQETQYF.

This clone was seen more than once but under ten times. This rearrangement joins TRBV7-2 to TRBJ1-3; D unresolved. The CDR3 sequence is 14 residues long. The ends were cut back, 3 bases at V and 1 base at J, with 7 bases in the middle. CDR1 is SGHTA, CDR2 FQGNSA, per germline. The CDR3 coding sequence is TGTGCCAGCAGCTTTACTGCGTCTGGAAACACCATATATTTT. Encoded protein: CASSFTASGNTIYF.

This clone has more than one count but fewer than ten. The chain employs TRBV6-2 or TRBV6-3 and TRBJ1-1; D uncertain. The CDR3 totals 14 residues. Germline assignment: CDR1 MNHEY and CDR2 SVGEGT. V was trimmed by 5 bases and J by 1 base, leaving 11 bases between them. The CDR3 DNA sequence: TGTGCCAGCAGTCAACAAAACAGGAACACTGAAGCTTTCTTT. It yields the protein CASSQQNRNTEAFF.

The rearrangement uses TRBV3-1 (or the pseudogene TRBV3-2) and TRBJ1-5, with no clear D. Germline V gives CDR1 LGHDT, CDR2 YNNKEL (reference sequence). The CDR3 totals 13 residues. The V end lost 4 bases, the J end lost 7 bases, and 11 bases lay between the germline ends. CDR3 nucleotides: TGTGCCAGCAGCCGAGGATTGAGGCAGCCCCAGCATTTT. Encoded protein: CASSRGLRQPQHF.

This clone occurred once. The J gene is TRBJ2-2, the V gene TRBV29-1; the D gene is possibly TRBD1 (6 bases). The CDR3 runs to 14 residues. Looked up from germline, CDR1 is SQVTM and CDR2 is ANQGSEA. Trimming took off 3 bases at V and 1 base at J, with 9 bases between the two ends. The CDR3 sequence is CSVDSGQNTGELFF. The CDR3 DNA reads TGCAGCGTTGATTCGGGACAGAACACCGGGGAGCTGTTTTTT.

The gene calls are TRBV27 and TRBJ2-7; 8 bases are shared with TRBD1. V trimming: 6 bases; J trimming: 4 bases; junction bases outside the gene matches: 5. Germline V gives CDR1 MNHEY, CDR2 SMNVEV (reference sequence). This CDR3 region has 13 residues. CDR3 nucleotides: TGTGCCAGCAGCCCAGGGGGCTCTTACGAGCAGTACTTC. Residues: CASSPGGSYEQYF.

CDR3: CASSYQRVAGELFF. In DNA, the CDR3 is TGTGCCAGCAGTTACCAGCGGGTGGCCGGGGAGCTGTTTTTT. The chain recombines TRBV6-2 or TRBV6-3 with TRBJ2-2, with TRBD2 as a possible D gene (6 bases). The length of the CDR3 is 14 residues. Trimming cost V 2 bases and J 6 bases, with 10 bases left between them. Per the germline V gene, CDR1 is MNHEY and CDR2 is SVGEGT.

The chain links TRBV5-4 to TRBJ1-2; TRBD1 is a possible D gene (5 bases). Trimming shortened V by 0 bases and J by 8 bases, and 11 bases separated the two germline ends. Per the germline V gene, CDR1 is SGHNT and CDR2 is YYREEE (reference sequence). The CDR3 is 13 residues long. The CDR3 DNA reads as TGTGCCAGCAGCTTGGCCGGGACTGTGGGCTACACCTTC. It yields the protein CASSLAGTVGYTF.

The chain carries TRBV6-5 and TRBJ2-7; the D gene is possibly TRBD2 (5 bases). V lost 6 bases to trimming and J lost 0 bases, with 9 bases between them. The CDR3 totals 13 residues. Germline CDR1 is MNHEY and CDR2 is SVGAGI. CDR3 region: CASSERTSYEQYF. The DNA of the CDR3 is TGTGCCAGCAGCGAGCGGACCTCCTACGAGCAGTACTTC.